This is a list of T cell receptor beta chains from one sample in a study of blood T cell repertoires in COVID-19. Clones were sequenced by immunoSEQ multiplex PCR, and TCRdb holds only the in-frame ones, with some missing. The sample has about 44,000 clones; approximately 88% are singletons. Sample: peripheral blood. These TCRs come from a woman aged 35 to 49 with acute or convalescent COVID-19. The CDR3 runs from the conserved cysteine through the conserved F or W. A D gene is named only where the DNA matches it firmly. Clone size is given for some rows only: seen once, a few or many times, or a class if the clone is expanded.

size	V	D	J	CDR3	DNA
-	TRBV19	-	TRBJ1-4	CASSRAGVQEKLFF	TGTGCCAGTAGTCGCGCCGGGGTTCAAGAAAAACTGTTTTTT
-	TRBV28	-	TRBJ1-5	CASRGRVPNQPQHF	TGTGCCAGCAGAGGCAGGGTCCCCAATCAGCCCCAGCATTTT
-	TRBV27	-	TRBJ1-2	CASARGLGYGYTF	TGTGCCAGTGCTAGGGGTTTAGGCTATGGCTACACCTTC
-	TRBV28	TRBD1	TRBJ1-2	CASSPSNRGQGGYTF	TGTGCCAGCAGTCCTAGCAACAGGGGGCAGGGTGGCTACACCTTC
-	TRBV9	-	TRBJ1-3	CASSPDQGGNTIYF	TGTGCCAGCAGCCCCGACCAGGGAGGAAACACCATATATTTT
-	TRBV6-1	TRBD2	TRBJ2-7	CASSELLAGYEQYF	TGTGCCAGCAGTGAATTACTAGCGGGTTACGAGCAGTACTTC
-	TRBV29-1	TRBD1	TRBJ2-2	CSVEGGQGKSGELFF	TGCAGCGTTGAAGGGGGACAGGGGAAATCCGGGGAGCTGTTTTTT
-	TRBV3-1/TRBV3-2	-	TRBJ1-2	CASSLQGSSYGYTF	TGTGCCAGCAGCCTACAGGGTTCGTCCTATGGCTACACCTTC
-	TRBV11-3	TRBD2	TRBJ2-5	CASSLGGGVGETQYF	TGTGCCAGCAGCTTAGGCGGGGGAGTTGGAGAGACCCAGTACTTC
-	TRBV28	TRBD1	TRBJ1-4	CASGGTGGEKLFF	TGTGCCAGCGGGGGGACAGGGGGAGAAAAACTGTTTTTT
-	TRBV5-1	TRBD1	TRBJ2-7	CASSLEGQVSDEQYF	TGCGCCAGCAGCTTGGAGGGACAGGTCTCTGACGAGCAGTACTTC
-	TRBV11-2	TRBD1	TRBJ1-1	CASSGPGQRLGAFF	TGTGCCAGCAGCGGACCGGGACAGAGGCTTGGAGCTTTCTTT
-	TRBV1	-	TRBJ2-7	CTSSQDEEIGGLVYEQYF	TGCACCAGCAGCCAAGATGAGGAAATCGGCGGCCTAGTTTACGAGCAGTACTTC
-	TRBV5-1	TRBD1	TRBJ2-3	CASSSRQGAGGDTQYF	TGCGCCAGCAGCTCCCGACAGGGGGCAGGAGGAGATACGCAGTATTTT
-	TRBV6-1	-	TRBJ1-1	CASSEAAGEGTEAFF	TGTGCCAGCAGTGAAGCGGCGGGGGAGGGAACTGAAGCTTTCTTT
few	TRBV6-2/TRBV6-3	-	TRBJ2-5	CASSFRGAGGETQYF	TGTGCCAGCAGTTTCAGGGGCGCAGGAGGAGAGACCCAGTACTTC
-	TRBV27	-	TRBJ2-7	CASGDGVPEQYF	TGTGCGTCGGGGGATGGAGTCCCCGAGCAGTACTTC
-	TRBV21-1	-	TRBJ2-7	CASSKGGGWSAVLDEQYF	TGTGCCAGCAGCAAAGGGGGGGGCTGGAGCGCCGTACTCGACGAGCAGTACTTC
-	TRBV2	TRBD1	TRBJ2-2	CARKGQGYTGELFF	TGTGCCAGGAAAGGACAGGGGTACACCGGGGAGCTGTTTTTT
-	TRBV7-3	TRBD1	TRBJ2-7	CASSFGQGYEQYF	TGTGCCAGCAGCTTCGGACAGGGCTACGAGCAGTACTTC
-	TRBV6-5	-	TRBJ1-2	CASGAGANYGYTF	TGTGCCAGCGGGGCAGGGGCGAACTATGGCTACACCTTC
-	TRBV5-4	TRBD1	TRBJ2-5	CASSAQGVGETQYF	TGTGCCAGCAGCGCCCAGGGGGTAGGAGAGACCCAGTACTTC
once	TRBV6-5	-	TRBJ1-1	CAEAPLLSEAFF	TGTGCCGAAGCCCCCCTACTAAGCGAAGCTTTCTTT
-	TRBV12-3/TRBV12-4	-	TRBJ1-1	CASSPGGHTEAFF	TGTGCCAGCAGCCCAGGAGGCCACACTGAAGCTTTCTTT
-	TRBV4-1	TRBD1	TRBJ2-7	CASSQDGTDRYEQYF	TGCGCCAGCAGCCAAGATGGGACAGATCGCTACGAGCAGTACTTC
once	TRBV7-9	-	TRBJ1-1	CASSPHSREAFF	TGTGCCAGCAGCCCCCACAGTCGTGAAGCTTTCTTT
-	TRBV6-5	TRBD1	TRBJ1-1	CASSPQGVYTEAFF	TGTGCCAGCAGTCCTCAGGGGGTCTACACTGAAGCTTTCTTT
-	TRBV5-5	-	TRBJ1-2	CASSFLGDYGYTF	TGTGCCAGCAGCTTCTTAGGGGATTATGGCTACACCTTC
-	TRBV24-1	-	TRBJ2-1	CATKGPANEQFF	TGTGCCACCAAGGGGCCGGCAAATGAGCAGTTCTTC
few	TRBV5-1	TRBD2	TRBJ2-3	CASSLVLAGGVDTQYF	TGCGCCAGCAGCTTGGTGCTAGCGGGAGGTGTAGATACGCAGTATTTT
-	TRBV7-9	TRBD1	TRBJ1-1	CASNPSSDRGLTEAFF	TGTGCCAGCAATCCCTCCAGCGACAGGGGATTAACTGAAGCTTTCTTT
-	TRBV5-5	-	TRBJ2-3	CASSLGFGVWRAKGEDTQYF	TGTGCCAGCAGCTTGGGGTTCGGGGTTTGGAGGGCAAAAGGGGAAGATACGCAGTATTTT
-	TRBV7-3	TRBD1	TRBJ2-7	CASSPDTGGFGEQYF	TGTGCCAGCAGCCCCGACACAGGGGGGTTTGGCGAGCAGTACTTC
-	TRBV23-1	TRBD1	TRBJ1-5	CASSPGQGSYSNQPQHF	TGCGCCAGCAGCCCGGGACAGGGGAGCTATAGCAATCAGCCCCAGCATTTT
-	TRBV19	-	TRBJ2-3	CASSIEGEVGTQYF	TGTGCCAGTAGTATAGAGGGAGAAGTCGGTACGCAGTATTTT
-	TRBV11-2	TRBD1	TRBJ1-2	CASSPGTAINYGYTF	TGTGCCAGCAGCCCCGGGACAGCTATTAACTATGGCTACACCTTC
-	TRBV29-1	TRBD2	TRBJ2-2	CSVVGLTTGELFF	TGCAGCGTTGTGGGACTAACCACCGGGGAGCTGTTTTTT
-	TRBV2	-	TRBJ1-5	CASSESGRRAQHF	TGTGCCAGCAGTGAGTCCGGCAGGCGTGCCCAGCATTTT
-	TRBV2	TRBD2	TRBJ2-3	CASLAGVTTDTQYF	TGTGCCAGTCTAGCGGGGGTGACGACAGATACGCAGTATTTT
-	TRBV6-5	-	TRBJ2-5	CASSYSNRVETQYF	TGTGCCAGCAGTTACTCGAACAGGGTAGAGACCCAGTACTTC
-	TRBV28	TRBD2	TRBJ2-1	CASSSWGGTSYNEQFF	TGTGCCAGCAGTTCGTGGGGGGGAACTTCTTACAATGAGCAGTTCTTC
-	TRBV4-1	-	TRBJ2-4	CASSQEFGVEAKNIQYF	TGCGCCAGCAGCCAAGAGTTCGGGGTTGAGGCCAAAAACATTCAGTACTTC
-	TRBV10-1	TRBD2	TRBJ2-1	CASSKGTSGRGEQFF	TGCGCCAGCAGTAAAGGGACTAGCGGGAGGGGCGAGCAGTTCTTC
-	TRBV3-1/TRBV3-2	-	TRBJ1-1	CASTQGQGLTEAFF	TGTGCCAGCACCCAAGGCCAGGGACTCACTGAAGCTTTCTTT
-	TRBV7-6	TRBD1	TRBJ1-3	CASSSPGQGTDTIYF	TGTGCCAGCAGCTCCCCGGGACAGGGGACAGACACCATATATTTT
-	TRBV28	-	TRBJ1-1	CASSLWGRTEAFF	TGTGCCAGCAGTTTATGGGGGAGAACTGAAGCTTTCTTT
-	TRBV5-1	TRBD1	TRBJ1-2	CASSVIQGATYGYTF	TGCGCCAGCAGCGTCATACAGGGGGCAACCTATGGCTACACCTTC
-	TRBV30	-	TRBJ1-4	CAWSEGTPNEKLFF	TGTGCCTGGAGTGAAGGGACACCGAATGAAAAACTGTTTTTT
-	TRBV24-1	-	TRBJ2-7	CATSAPSGYEQYF	TGTGCCACCAGTGCCCCGTCCGGGTACGAGCAGTACTTC
-	TRBV7-2	TRBD1	TRBJ1-5	CASSGTPTGNRDQPQHF	TGTGCCAGCAGCGGAACCCCGACAGGGAATCGGGATCAGCCCCAGCATTTT
-	TRBV6-2/TRBV6-3	-	TRBJ2-2	CASSYSGAGTGELFF	TGTGCCAGCAGTTACTCGGGGGCGGGCACCGGGGAGCTGTTTTTT
-	TRBV14	-	TRBJ1-2	CASSQNFERWGYTF	TGTGCCAGCAGCCAAAACTTTGAACGGTGGGGCTACACCTTC
-	TRBV27	TRBD2	TRBJ2-1	CASSSSQRENNEQFF	TGTGCCAGCAGTTCGTCCCAGCGGGAAAACAATGAGCAGTTCTTC
-	TRBV4-3	-	TRBJ2-3	CASSQDFFGRTDTQYF	TGCGCCAGCAGCCAAGATTTTTTTGGGCGCACAGATACGCAGTATTTT
-	TRBV5-1	TRBD1	TRBJ2-1	CASSHRGLDEQFF	TGCGCCAGCAGCCACAGGGGGCTGGATGAGCAGTTCTTC
once	TRBV23-1	-	TRBJ2-3	CASSQFTAGSTDTQYF	TGCGCCAGCAGTCAATTTACAGCCGGTAGCACAGATACGCAGTATTTT
-	TRBV7-9	-	TRBJ2-2	CASSQGPGELFF	TGTGCCAGCAGCCAGGGTCCCGGGGAGCTGTTTTTT